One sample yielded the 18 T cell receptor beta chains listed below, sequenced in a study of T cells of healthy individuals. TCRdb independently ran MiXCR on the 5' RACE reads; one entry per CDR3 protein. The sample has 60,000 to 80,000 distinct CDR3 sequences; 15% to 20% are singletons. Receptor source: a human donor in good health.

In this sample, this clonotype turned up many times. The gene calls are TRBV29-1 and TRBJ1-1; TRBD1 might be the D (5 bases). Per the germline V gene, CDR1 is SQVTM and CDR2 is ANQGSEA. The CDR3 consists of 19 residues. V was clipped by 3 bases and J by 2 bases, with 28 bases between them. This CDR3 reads CSVERASGGWQGPNTEAFF. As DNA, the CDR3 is TGCAGCGTTGAGAGAGCGAGTGGAGGTTGGCAGGGACCAAACACTGAAGCTTTCTTT. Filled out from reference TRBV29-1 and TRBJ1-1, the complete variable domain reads SAVISQKPSRDICQRGTSLTIQCQVDSQVTMMFWYRQQPGQSLTLIATANQGSEATYESGFVIDKFPISRPNLTFSTLTVSNMSPEDSSIYLCSVERASGGWQGPNTEAFFGQGTRLTVV.

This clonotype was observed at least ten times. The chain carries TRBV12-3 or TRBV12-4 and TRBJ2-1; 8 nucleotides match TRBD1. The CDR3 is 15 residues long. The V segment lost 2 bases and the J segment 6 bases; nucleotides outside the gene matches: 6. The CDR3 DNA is TGTGCCAGCAGTTTAAGGACAGGGAGAATCAATGAGCAGTTCTTC. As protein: CASSLRTGRINEQFF.

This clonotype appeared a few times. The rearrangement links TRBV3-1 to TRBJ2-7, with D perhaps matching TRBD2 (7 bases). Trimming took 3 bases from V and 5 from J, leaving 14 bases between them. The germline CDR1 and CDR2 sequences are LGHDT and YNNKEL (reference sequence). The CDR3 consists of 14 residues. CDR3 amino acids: CASSQGRGYHEQYF. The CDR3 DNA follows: TGTGCCAGCAGCCAGGGGAGGGGGTACCACGAGCAGTACTTC.

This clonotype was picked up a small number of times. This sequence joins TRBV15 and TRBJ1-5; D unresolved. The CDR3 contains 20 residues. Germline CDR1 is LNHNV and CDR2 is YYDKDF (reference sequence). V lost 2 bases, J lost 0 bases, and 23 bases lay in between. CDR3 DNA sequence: TGTGCCACCAGCAGATCCTCAAAGACCCGCTCGGGCTCTAGCAATCAGCCCCAGCATTTT. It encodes CATSRSSKTRSGSSNQPQHF.

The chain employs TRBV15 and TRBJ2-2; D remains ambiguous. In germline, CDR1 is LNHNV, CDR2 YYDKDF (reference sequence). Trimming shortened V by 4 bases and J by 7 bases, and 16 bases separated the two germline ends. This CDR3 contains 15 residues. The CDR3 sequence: CATSIDMVGYGELFF. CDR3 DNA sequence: TGTGCCACCAGCATAGATATGGTGGGCTACGGGGAGCTGTTTTTT. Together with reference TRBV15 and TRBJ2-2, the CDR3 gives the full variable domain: DAMVIQNPRYQVTQFGKPVTLSCSQTLNHNVMYWYQQKSSQAPKLLFHYYDKDFNNEADTPDNFQSRRPNTSFCFLDIRSPGLGDTAMYLCATSIDMVGYGELFFGEGSRLTVL.

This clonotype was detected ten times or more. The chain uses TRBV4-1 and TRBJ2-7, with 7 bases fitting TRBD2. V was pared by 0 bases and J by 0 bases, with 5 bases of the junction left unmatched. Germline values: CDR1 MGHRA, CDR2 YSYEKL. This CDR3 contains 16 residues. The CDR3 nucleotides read TGCGCCAGCAGCCAAGAAGCGGGGAGAAGCTCCTACGAGCAGTACTTC. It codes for CASSQEAGRSSYEQYF.

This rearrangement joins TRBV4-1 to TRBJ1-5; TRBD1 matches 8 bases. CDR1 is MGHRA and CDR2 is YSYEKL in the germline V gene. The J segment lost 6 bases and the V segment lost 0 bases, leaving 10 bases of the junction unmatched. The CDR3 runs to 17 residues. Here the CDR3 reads CASSQERAGGAFQPQHF. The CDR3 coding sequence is TGCGCCAGCAGCCAAGAGAGGGCAGGGGGCGCGTTTCAGCCCCAGCATTTT.

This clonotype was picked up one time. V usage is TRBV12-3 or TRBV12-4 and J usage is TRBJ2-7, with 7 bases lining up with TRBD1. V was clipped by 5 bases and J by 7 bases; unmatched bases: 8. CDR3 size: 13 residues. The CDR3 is CASSRDRVGEQYF. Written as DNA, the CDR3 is TGTGCCAGCAGTCGAGACAGGGTTGGGGAGCAGTACTTC.

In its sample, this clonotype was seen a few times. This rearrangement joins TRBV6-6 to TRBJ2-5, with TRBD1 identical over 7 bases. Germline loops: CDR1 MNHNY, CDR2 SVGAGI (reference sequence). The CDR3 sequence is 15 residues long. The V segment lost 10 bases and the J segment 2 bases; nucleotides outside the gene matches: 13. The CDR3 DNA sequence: TGTGCCACGCGTACCCTCCAGGGGGATCAAGAGACCCAGTACTTC. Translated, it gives CATRTLQGDQETQYF.

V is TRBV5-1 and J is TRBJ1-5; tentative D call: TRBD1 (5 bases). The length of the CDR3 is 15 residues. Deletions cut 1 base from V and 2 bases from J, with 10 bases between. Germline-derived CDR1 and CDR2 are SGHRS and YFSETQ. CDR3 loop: CASSLRPGGNQPQHF. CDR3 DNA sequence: TGCGCCAGCAGCTTGCGCCCGGGGGGCAATCAGCCCCAGCATTTT. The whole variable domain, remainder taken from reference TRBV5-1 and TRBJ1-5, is KAGVTQTPRYLIKTRGQQVTLSCSPISGHRSVSWYQQTPGQGLQFLFEYFSETQRNKGNFPGRFSGRQFSNSRSEMNVSTLELGDSALYLCASSLRPGGNQPQHFGDGTRLSIL.

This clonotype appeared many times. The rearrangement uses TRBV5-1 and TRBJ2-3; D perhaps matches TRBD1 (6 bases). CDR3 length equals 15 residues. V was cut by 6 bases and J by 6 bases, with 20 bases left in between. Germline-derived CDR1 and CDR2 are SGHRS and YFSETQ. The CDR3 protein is CASTTDRNWSDTQYF. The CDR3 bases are TGCGCCAGCACGACCGACAGGAACTGGTCCGATACGCAGTATTTT.

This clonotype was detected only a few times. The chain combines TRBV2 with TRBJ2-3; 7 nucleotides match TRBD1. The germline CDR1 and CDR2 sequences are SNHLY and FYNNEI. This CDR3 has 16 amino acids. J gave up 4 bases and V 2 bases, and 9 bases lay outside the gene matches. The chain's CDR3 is CASSEMAGGTADTQYF. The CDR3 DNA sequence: TGTGCCAGCAGTGAAATGGCAGGGGGTACCGCAGATACGCAGTATTTT.

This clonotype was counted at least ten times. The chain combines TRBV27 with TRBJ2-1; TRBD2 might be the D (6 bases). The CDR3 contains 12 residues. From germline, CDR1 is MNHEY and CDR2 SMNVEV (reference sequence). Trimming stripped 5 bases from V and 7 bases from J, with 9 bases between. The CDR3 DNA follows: TGTGCCAGCAGTACGGGGAGGAATGAGCAGTTCTTC. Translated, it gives CASSTGRNEQFF.

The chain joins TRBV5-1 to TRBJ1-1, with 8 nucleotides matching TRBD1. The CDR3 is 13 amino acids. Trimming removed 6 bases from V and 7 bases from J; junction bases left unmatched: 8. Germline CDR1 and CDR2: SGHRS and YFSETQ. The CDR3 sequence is CASNRQGRDEAFF. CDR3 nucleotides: TGCGCCAGCAACCGACAGGGGCGGGATGAAGCTTTCTTT.

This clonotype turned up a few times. In DNA form, the CDR3 reads TGCGCCAGCAGCGAGACAGGGCTTAGTGAAAAACTGTTTTTT. Its protein product is CASSETGLSEKLFF. The chain has TRBV4-1 and TRBJ1-4; 7 bases fit TRBD1. Germline CDR1 reads MGHRA; CDR2 reads YSYEKL. V was pared by 5 bases and J by 7 bases, with 7 bases of the junction left unmatched. The CDR3 sequence is 14 residues long.

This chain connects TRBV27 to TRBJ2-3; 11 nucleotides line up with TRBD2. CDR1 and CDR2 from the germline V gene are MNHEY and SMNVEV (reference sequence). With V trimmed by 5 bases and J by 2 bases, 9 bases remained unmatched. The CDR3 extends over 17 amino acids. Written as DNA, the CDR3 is TGTGCCAGCAGTACACCATTAGCGGGAGGGATCACAGATACGCAGTATTTT. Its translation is CASSTPLAGGITDTQYF.

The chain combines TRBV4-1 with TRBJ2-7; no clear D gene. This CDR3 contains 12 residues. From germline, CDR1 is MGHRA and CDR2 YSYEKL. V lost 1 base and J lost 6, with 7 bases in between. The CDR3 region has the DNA TGCGCCAGCAGCCAAGCGGCAGGCGAGCAGTACTTC. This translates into CASSQAAGEQYF.

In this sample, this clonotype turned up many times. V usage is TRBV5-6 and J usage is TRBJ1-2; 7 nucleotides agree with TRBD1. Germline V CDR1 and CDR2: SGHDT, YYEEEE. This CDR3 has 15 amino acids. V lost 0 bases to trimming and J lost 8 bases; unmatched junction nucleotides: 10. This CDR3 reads CASSLDPGGEFGYTF. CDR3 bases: TGTGCCAGCAGCTTGGATCCAGGGGGAGAATTCGGCTACACCTTC.